The 18 T cell receptor beta chains below all came from one sample that was sequenced in a study of shared clonotypes between healthy human individuals. Clones were read by immunoSEQ multiplex PCR, and TCRdb kept only the in-frame ones, dropping some. The data show over 850,000 clones, around 82% seen once. Material: memory CD4+ T cells from PBMCs. The subset was: CD45RA-negative fraction. The receptor set was obtained from a man aged 18 to 35 in good health. Some clones in this sample may be carry-over from other donors' samples.

This chain links TRBV5-1 with TRBJ1-5; a weak D match, TRBD1 (5 bases). The V end was cut by 3 bases, the J end by 5 bases, with 15 bases between. CDR3 length: 15 residues. The germline gives CDR1 SGHRS, CDR2 YFSETQ. The CDR3 sequence is CASSSTGGLDQPQHF. CDR3 DNA sequence: TGCGCCAGCAGCTCCACTGGGGGTTTGGATCAGCCCCAGCATTTT.

This chain connects TRBV6-5 to TRBJ2-1, with 10 bases fitting TRBD2. Trimming took 6 bases from V and 4 from J; bases not matched to a gene: 6. The CDR3 contains 15 residues. Per the germline V gene, CDR1 is MNHEY and CDR2 is SVGAGI. As DNA, the CDR3 is TGTGCCAGCAGATTAGGACTAGCGGAATACAATGAGCAGTTCTTC. This gives the protein CASRLGLAEYNEQFF.

This chain connects TRBV6-5 to TRBJ1-1, with no clear D. V was pared by 7 bases and J by 6 bases, with 21 bases between. CDR3 length: 15 residues. Germline V gives CDR1 MNHEY, CDR2 SVGAGI. The DNA for the CDR3 is TGTGCCAGCAAGCCAACCGTGGCGTCGGGCTCTGAAGCTTTCTTT. Translating it yields CASKPTVASGSEAFF.

The chain recombines TRBV29-1 with TRBJ2-2; 10 bases agree with TRBD1. This CDR3 is 14 amino acids long. Looked up from germline, CDR1 is SQVTM and CDR2 is ANQGSEA. V lost 5 bases to trimming and J lost 3 bases; unmatched junction nucleotides: 3. The CDR3 spells CSVRQGADTGELFF. CDR3 sequence (DNA): TGCAGCGTTCGACAGGGGGCAGACACCGGGGAGCTGTTTTTT.

The chain links TRBV11-2 to TRBJ2-2, with TRBD1 matching 7 bases. The CDR3 sequence is 14 residues long. The germline V gene encodes CDR1 SGHAT and CDR2 FQNNGV. With V trimmed by 4 bases and J by 7 bases, 6 bases remained unmatched. The CDR3, as DNA: TGTGCCAGCAGCTCCGGGACAGCGCGCGGGGAGCTGTTTTTT. Protein sequence: CASSSGTARGELFF.

This chain connects TRBV7-3 to TRBJ1-3; D perhaps matches TRBD1 (5 bases). This CDR3 is built from 17 residues. Between the trimmed V and J ends, which lost 5 bases and 0 bases, there was a span of 17 bases. Per the germline V gene, CDR1 is SGHTA and CDR2 is FQGTGA. CDR3 amino acids: CASSRGHESASGNTIYF. The CDR3 nucleotides read TGTGCCAGCAGCCGCGGACATGAGTCGGCCTCTGGAAACACCATATATTTT. Combining the CDR3 with reference TRBV7-3 and TRBJ1-3 gives the whole variable domain GAGVSQTPSNKVTEKGKYVELRCDPISGHTALYWYRQSLGQGPEFLIYFQGTGAADDSGLPNDRFFAVRPEGSVSTLKIQRTERGDSAVYLCASSRGHESASGNTIYFGEGSWLTVV.

The chain links TRBV28 to TRBJ1-4; D is ambiguous. The CDR3 runs to 14 residues. V lost 4 bases and J 8 bases, leaving 14 bases between the germline ends. The germline CDR1 and CDR2 sequences are MDHEN and SYDVKM. Here the CDR3 reads CASSSGYYEEKLFF. CDR3 bases: TGTGCCAGCAGTTCGGGATACTATGAGGAAAAACTGTTTTTT.

The V and J genes are TRBV27 and TRBJ2-3; maybe TRBD2 (6 bases). Deletions cut 8 bases from V and 1 base from J, with 13 bases between. The CDR3 runs to 14 residues. The germline V gene encodes CDR1 MNHEY and CDR2 SMNVEV (reference sequence). The chain's CDR3 is CASWRAAGTDTQYF. The CDR3, as DNA: TGTGCCAGCTGGAGGGCCGCGGGCACAGATACGCAGTATTTT.

The chain uses TRBV5-6 and TRBJ1-4, with D unclear. The CDR3 runs to 13 residues. Germline assignment: CDR1 SGHDT and CDR2 YYEEEE. V was cut by 2 bases and J by 4 bases, with 6 bases left in between. CDR3 bases: TGTGCCAGCAGCTTCTTCGGTAATGAAAAACTGTTTTTT. It translates to CASSFFGNEKLFF.

On this clone itself: The same CDR3 also results from other DNA sequences found in this sample. The chain combines TRBV19 with TRBJ1-2, with D possibly being TRBD1 (5 bases). Trimming left V 3 bases short and J 3 bases short, with 14 bases between. The CDR3 contains 15 residues. CDR1 LNHDA and CDR2 SQIVND come from the germline V gene (reference sequence). Written as DNA, the CDR3 is TGTGCCAGTAGTATTTCGGCGGGGCAGGACTATGGCTACACCTTC. Amino acids: CASSISAGQDYGYTF.

This rearrangement joins TRBV5-1 to TRBJ1-2; a weak D match, TRBD1 (6 bases). From germline, CDR1 is SGHRS and CDR2 YFSETQ. V gave up 10 bases and J gave up 0 bases, with 16 bases separating them. The CDR3 is made up of 14 amino acids. The CDR3 region has the DNA TGCGCCTCAGCAATAGGGACATCTAACTATGGCTACACCTTC. Residues: CASAIGTSNYGYTF.

The chain uses TRBV6-6 and TRBJ2-1, with TRBD2 as a possible D gene (5 bases). V lost 6 bases and J 6 bases, leaving 9 bases between the germline ends. This CDR3 region has 12 residues. Germline V gene data show CDR1 as MNHNY and CDR2 as SVGAGI (reference sequence). CDR3: CASRPEGNEQFF. The CDR3 DNA sequence: TGTGCCAGCAGACCCGAGGGCAATGAGCAGTTCTTC.

The rearrangement links TRBV6-4 to TRBJ2-7; either TRBD1 or TRBD2 may fit D (5 bases each). The germline CDR1 and CDR2 sequences are MRHNA and SNTAGT. Trimming shortened V by 3 bases and J by 6 bases, and 12 bases separated the two germline ends. The CDR3 spans 13 residues. This chain's CDR3 is CASSDELGAEQYF. CDR3 DNA: TGTGCCAGCAGTGATGAACTAGGGGCCGAGCAGTACTTC.

The V and J genes are TRBV6-1 and TRBJ2-1; 7 nucleotides match TRBD2. The CDR3 runs 16 residues. V trimming: 4 bases; J trimming: 4 bases; junction bases outside the gene matches: 10. The germline V gene has CDR1 MNHNS and CDR2 SASEGT. The CDR3 region has the DNA TGTGCCAGCAGTGGGAGCGGGACTCGCCCTTACAATGAGCAGTTCTTC. Protein: CASSGSGTRPYNEQFF.

This clone was observed a few times. Other DNA variants within this sample encode the same CDR3. The chain uses TRBV5-1 and TRBJ2-1, with D uncertain. The CDR3 is 14 amino acids. The V end was cut by 0 bases, the J end by 1 base, with 5 bases between. Germline V CDR1 and CDR2: SGHRS, YFSETQ. The CDR3 protein is CASSLGQSYNEQFF. The CDR3 nucleotides read TGCGCCAGCAGCTTGGGCCAGTCCTACAATGAGCAGTTCTTC.

The chain carries TRBV13 and TRBJ2-5; D not certain. The V gene's germline CDR1 is PRHDT and CDR2 FYEKMQ (reference sequence). This CDR3 comprises 14 residues. With 1 base removed from V and 5 bases from J, the gap between germline ends came to 11 bases. The CDR3 reads CASSLVARLETQYF. In DNA, the CDR3 is TGTGCCAGCAGCTTAGTGGCGCGGCTCGAGACCCAGTACTTC.

The chain carries TRBV4-1 and TRBJ2-6; 10 nucleotides line up with TRBD1. The CDR3 has 16 amino acids. CDR1 MGHRA and CDR2 YSYEKL come from the germline V gene. V trimming: 9 bases; J trimming: 0 bases; junction bases outside the gene matches: 5. The CDR3 protein is CASRTGGLSGANVLTF. The CDR3 bases are TGCGCCAGTCGGACAGGGGGTCTCTCTGGGGCCAACGTCCTGACTTTC.

V and J are TRBV19 and TRBJ1-5; no definite D call. This CDR3 contains 15 residues. Germline-derived CDR1 and CDR2 are LNHDA and SQIVND (reference sequence). V lost 3 bases to trimming and J lost 7 bases, with 16 bases between them. CDR3: CASSIWVSGSQPQHF. The CDR3 DNA reads TGTGCCAGTAGTATTTGGGTATCAGGCTCCCAGCCCCAGCATTTT.